This TCR beta chain was captured by sequencing in a study of blood T cell repertoires in COVID-19. Whole-study context: Both acute and convalescent COVID-19 samples were obtained from the United States, Italy and Spain. PBMCs, B-cell-depleted T cells, or T cells were the source of the cDNA or gDNA that made up the material.

The authors' processing: Reference gene primer amplification gave estimated nucleated cell counts. Repertoires were generated with immunoSEQ multiplex PCR, while TCRdb's copy carries only in-frame clones and drops some. That table gives V, J and clone size, and the DNA gave D and trimming. This table holds 150,000 to 200,000 clones, over 70% found once. The V segment lost 3 bases and the J segment 10 bases; nucleotides outside the gene matches: 12. The CDR3 runs 15 residues. Germline CDR1 SGHTA, CDR2 FQGNSA. The receptor was isolated from a woman aged 80 or older with active or convalescent COVID-19. Input material: peripheral blood. V gene TRBV7-2 combines with J gene TRBJ1-5; 7 bases are a match to TRBD1. Here the CDR3 DNA reads TGTGCCAGCAGCTTTATAGACAGGGATCAGCGACCCCAGCATTTT. This translates into CASSFIDRDQRPQHF.